Described below is a single TCR beta chain sequence and its context. Its antigen remains unidentified. cDNA synthesis used the whole RNA isolate, giving expressed TCRB sequences. Naive, central memory and regulatory T cell samples yielded roughly 3.6 million reads on average. The assay was immunoSEQ multiplex PCR, and TCRdb's table has in-frame clones only and misses some. This sample has 680,000 or so clones, with 13% found just once. The sample comes from a study of beta chain features in type 1 diabetes. Sorted populations were all over 98% pure. There are 16 residues in the CDR3. V was clipped by 2 bases and J by 7 bases; unmatched bases: 7. Looked up from germline, CDR1 is MNHEY and CDR2 is SVGAGI. General study points: TCRB CDR3s from Type 1 diabetes patients were moderately but significantly shorter in all four CD4+ subsets.

Sample: naive CD4+ T cells from blood. The chain combines TRBV6-5 with TRBJ2-2, with 10 bases aligning to TRBD2. This clonotype was sampled from a man between 18 and 35 years old with type 1 diabetes. CDR3 nucleotides: TGTGCCAGCAGTTACGGGGAGGCTAGCGGGGGCGGGGAGCTGTTTTTT. Translated: CASSYGEASGGGELFF.